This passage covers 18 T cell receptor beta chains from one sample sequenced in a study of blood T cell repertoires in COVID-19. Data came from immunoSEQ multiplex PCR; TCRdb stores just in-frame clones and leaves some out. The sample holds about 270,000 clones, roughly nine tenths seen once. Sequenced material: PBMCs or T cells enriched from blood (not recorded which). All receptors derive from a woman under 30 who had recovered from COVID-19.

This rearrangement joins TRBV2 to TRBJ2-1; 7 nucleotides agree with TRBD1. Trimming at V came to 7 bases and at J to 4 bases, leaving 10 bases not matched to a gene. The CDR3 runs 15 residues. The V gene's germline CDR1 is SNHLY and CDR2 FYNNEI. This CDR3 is CASKPRTGAYNEQFF. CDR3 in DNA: TGTGCCAGCAAGCCCCGGACAGGAGCATACAATGAGCAGTTCTTC.

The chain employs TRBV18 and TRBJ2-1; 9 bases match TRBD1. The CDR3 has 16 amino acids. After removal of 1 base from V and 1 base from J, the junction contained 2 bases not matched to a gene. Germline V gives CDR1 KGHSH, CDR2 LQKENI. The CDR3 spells CASSPQGQGSYNEQFF. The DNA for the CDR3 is TGTGCCAGCTCACCACAAGGACAGGGGTCCTACAATGAGCAGTTCTTC.

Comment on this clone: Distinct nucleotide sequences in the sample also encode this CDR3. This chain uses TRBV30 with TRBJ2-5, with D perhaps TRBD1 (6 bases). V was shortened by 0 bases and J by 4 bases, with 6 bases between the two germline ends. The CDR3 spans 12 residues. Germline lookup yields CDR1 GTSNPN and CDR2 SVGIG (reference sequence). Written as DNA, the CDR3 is TGTGCCTGGAGTGTAGGGGGAGAGACCCAGTACTTC. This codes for CAWSVGGETQYF.

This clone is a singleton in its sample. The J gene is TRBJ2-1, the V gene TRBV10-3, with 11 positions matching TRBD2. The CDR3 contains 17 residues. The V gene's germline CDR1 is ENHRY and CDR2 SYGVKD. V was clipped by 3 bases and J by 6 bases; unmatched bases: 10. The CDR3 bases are TGTGCCATCAGTGATTATCTCACTAGCGGGGGACCCAATGAGCAGTTCTTC. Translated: CAISDYLTSGGPNEQFF.

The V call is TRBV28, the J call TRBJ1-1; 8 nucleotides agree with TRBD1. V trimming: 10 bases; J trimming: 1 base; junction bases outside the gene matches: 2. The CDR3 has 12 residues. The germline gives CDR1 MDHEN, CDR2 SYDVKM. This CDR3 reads CATGQGNTEAFF. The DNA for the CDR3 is TGTGCCACCGGACAGGGGAACACTGAAGCTTTCTTT.

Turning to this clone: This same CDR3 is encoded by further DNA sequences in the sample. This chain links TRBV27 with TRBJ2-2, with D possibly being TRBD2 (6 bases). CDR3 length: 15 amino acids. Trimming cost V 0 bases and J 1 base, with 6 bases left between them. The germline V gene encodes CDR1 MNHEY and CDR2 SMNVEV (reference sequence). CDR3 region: CASSLSGGNTGELFF. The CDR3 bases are TGTGCCAGCAGTTTATCCGGGGGGAACACCGGGGAGCTGTTTTTT.

This chain's CDR3 is CASSPSLDRIYGYTF. DNA of the CDR3: TGCGCCAGCAGCCCTTCATTAGACAGGATCTATGGCTACACCTTC. The chain combines TRBV4-3 with TRBJ1-2, with D perhaps TRBD1 (6 bases). The CDR3 length is 15 residues. Deletions cut 4 bases from V and 4 bases from J, with 16 bases between. CDR1 LGHNA and CDR2 YSLEER come from the germline V gene.

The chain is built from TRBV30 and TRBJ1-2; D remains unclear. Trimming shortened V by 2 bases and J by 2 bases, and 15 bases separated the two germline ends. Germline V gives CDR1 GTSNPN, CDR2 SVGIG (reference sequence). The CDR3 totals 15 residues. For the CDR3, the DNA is TGTGCCTGGAGTTCCCCAAAATACGGGAACTATGGCTACACCTTC. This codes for CAWSSPKYGNYGYTF.

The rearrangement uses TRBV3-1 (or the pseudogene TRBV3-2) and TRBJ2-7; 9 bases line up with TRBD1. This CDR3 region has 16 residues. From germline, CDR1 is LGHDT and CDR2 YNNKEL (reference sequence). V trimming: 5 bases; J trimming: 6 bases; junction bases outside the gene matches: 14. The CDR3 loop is CASSSCTGTGSVEQYF. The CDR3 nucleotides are TGTGCCAGCAGCTCCTGTACCGGGACAGGGAGTGTCGAGCAGTACTTC.

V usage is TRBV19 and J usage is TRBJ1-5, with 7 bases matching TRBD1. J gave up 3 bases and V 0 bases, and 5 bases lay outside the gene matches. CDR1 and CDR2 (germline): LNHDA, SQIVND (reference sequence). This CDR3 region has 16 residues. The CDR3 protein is CASSIDGTELNQPQHF. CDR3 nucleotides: TGTGCCAGTAGTATAGACGGGACAGAACTCAATCAGCCCCAGCATTTT.

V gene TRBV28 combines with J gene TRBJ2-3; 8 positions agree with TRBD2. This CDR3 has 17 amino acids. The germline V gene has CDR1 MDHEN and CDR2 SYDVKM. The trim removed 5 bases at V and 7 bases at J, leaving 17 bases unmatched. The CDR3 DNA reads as TGTGCCAGCAGTCCTAGGTTCGGGGGGGCCACATCGAATACGCAGTATTTT. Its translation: CASSPRFGGATSNTQYF.

CDR3 loop: CASSQEGTRGPYGYTF. The CDR3 coding sequence is TGTGCCAGCAGCCAAGAAGGTACCAGGGGTCCCTATGGCTACACCTTC. The chain has TRBV4-2 and TRBJ1-2; D is possibly TRBD1 (6 bases). The CDR3 loop spans 16 amino acids. Trimming took off 0 bases at V and 4 bases at J, with 15 bases between the two ends. In germline, CDR1 is LGHNA, CDR2 YNFKEQ.

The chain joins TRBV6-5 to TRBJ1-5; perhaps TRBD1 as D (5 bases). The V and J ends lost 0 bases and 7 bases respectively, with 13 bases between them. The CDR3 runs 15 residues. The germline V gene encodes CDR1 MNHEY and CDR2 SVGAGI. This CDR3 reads CASSYSSRGRQPQHF. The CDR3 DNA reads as TGTGCCAGCAGTTACTCGTCGCGGGGGAGGCAGCCCCAGCATTTT.

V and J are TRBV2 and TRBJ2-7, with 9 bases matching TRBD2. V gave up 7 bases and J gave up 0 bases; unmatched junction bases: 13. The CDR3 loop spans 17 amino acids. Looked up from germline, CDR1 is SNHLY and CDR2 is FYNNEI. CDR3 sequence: CASKVTRLADISYEQYF. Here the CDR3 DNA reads TGTGCCAGCAAGGTAACGCGACTAGCGGATATCTCCTACGAGCAGTACTTC.

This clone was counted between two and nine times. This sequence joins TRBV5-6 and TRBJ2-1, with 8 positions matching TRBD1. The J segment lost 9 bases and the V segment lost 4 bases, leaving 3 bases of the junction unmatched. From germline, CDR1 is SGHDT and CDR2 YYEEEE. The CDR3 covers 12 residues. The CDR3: CASSPQGAEQFF. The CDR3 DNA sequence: TGTGCCAGCAGCCCGCAGGGGGCTGAGCAGTTCTTC.

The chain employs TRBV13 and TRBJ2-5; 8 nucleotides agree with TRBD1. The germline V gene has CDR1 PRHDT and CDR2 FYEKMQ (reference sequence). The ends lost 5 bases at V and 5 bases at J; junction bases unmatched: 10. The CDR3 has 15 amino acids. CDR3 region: CASSRQGWEGETQYF. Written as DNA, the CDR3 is TGTGCCAGCAGCCGACAGGGGTGGGAAGGGGAGACCCAGTACTTC.

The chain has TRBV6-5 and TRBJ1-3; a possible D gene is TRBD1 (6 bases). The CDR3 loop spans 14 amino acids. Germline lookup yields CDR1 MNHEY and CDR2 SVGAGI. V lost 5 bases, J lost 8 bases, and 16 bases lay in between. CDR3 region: CASSSGGGWYTIYF. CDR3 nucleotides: TGTGCCAGCAGTAGCGGGGGCGGCTGGTACACCATATATTTT.

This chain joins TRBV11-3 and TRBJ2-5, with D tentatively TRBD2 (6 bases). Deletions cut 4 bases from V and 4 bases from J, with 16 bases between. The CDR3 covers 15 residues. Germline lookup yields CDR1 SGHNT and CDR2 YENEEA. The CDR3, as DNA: TGTGCCAGCAGCTCCCGGGACTCTGGAACAGAGACCCAGTACTTC. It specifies CASSSRDSGTETQYF. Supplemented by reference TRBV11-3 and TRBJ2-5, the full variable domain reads EAGVVQSPRYKIIEKKQPVAFWCNPISGHNTLYWYLQNLGQGPELLIRYENEEAVDDSQLPKDRFSAERLKGVDSTLKIQPAELGDSAVYLCASSSRDSGTETQYFGPGTRLLVL.